Listed below are T cell receptor beta chains from one sample, sequenced in a study of siplizumab effects on memory and regulatory T cells. Sequencing used immunoSEQ multiplex PCR; TCRdb keeps in-frame clones, though not all of them. The sample carries 90,000 to 120,000 clones, roughly 92% recorded once. What was sequenced was Tregs sorted from blood. The receptors shown here come from a human donor in good health. CDR3s include the opening cysteine and the closing phenylalanine or tryptophan. D genes are given only for firm matches. The size field is filled for only some rows; it gives once, few, many or a size class.

>NA|NA|TRBJ2-5|TRBV30
TGTGCCTGGAGTCAGGGGCTACAAGAGACCCAGTACTTC
CAWSQGLQETQYF
>NA|TRBD2|TRBJ2-1|TRBV27
TGTGCCAGCAGACGCATTAGCGGACTAGCGGACAATGAGCAGTTCTTC
CASRRISGLADNEQFF
>NA|NA|TRBJ1-4|TRBV14
TGTGCCAGCAGCCAAGGGGGCGCACACTCGGAAAAACTGTTTTTT
CASSQGGAHSEKLFF
>NA|NA|TRBJ2-1|TRBV5-5
TGTGCCAGCAGCTTGGTCGCAGTCCCGTTCTTC
CASSLVAVPFF
>NA|NA|TRBJ1-1|TRBV7-9
TGTGCCAGCAGCCCAAGGATAGGAACAGTTGAAGCTTTCTTT
CASSPRIGTVEAFF
>NA|NA|TRBJ2-2|TRBV29-1
TGCAGCGTTAGGGCGAGTTCGTGGGGACGCAACGCCGGTGGGGAGCTGTTTTTT
CSVRASSWGRNAGGELFF
>NA|NA|TRBJ2-5|TRBV21-1
TGTGCCAGCAGCGTCCGGACAGGAGGACAAGAGACCCAGTACTTC
CASSVRTGGQETQYF
>NA|TRBD2|TRBJ2-7|TRBV11-2
TGTGCCAGCAGCTTTACTAGCGGCCTCTCCTACGAGCAGTACTTC
CASSFTSGLSYEQYF
>once|NA|TRBJ1-4|TRBV9
TGTGCCAGCAGCGTCCTGGCGGGGGGGGATGAAAAACTGTTTTTT
CASSVLAGGDEKLFF
>NA|NA|TRBJ2-7|TRBV27
TGTGCCAGCAGTTCCCACGCGTTGAGCTCCTACGAGCAGTACTTC
CASSSHALSSYEQYF
>NA|TRBD1|TRBJ2-2|TRBV7-9
TGTGCCAGCAGCTCACAGGGGGGAGGCACCGGGGAGCTGTTTTTT
CASSSQGGGTGELFF
>NA|NA|TRBJ2-4|TRBV27
TGTGCCAGCAGCTCTTTTCAAAACATTCAGTACTTC
CASSSFQNIQYF
>NA|NA|TRBJ1-4|TRBV28
TGTGCCAGCAGACCCCACGCTCGGTGGGTTACAACTAATGAAAAACTGTTTTTT
CASRPHARWVTTNEKLFF
>NA|NA|TRBJ1-1|TRBV29-1
TGCAGCGTTGCGGGGGACACTGAAGCTTTCTTT
CSVAGDTEAFF
>once|NA|TRBJ2-2|TRBV19
TGTGCCAGTACTCTGGGGGGTGTATGGGCCGGGGAGCTGTTTTTT
CASTLGGVWAGELFF
>NA|NA|TRBJ1-1|TRBV5-1
TGCGCCAGCAGCTTGGGCCACACGAACACTGAAGCTTTCTTT
CASSLGHTNTEAFF
>NA|NA|TRBJ2-4|TRBV25-1
TGTGCCAGCAGTAATGTGTACATTCAGTACTTC
CASSNVYIQYF
>once|NA|TRBJ1-2|TRBV27
TGTGCCAGCAGTTCCCTCATACGACCGGGCCCCATTCCTGGCTACACCTTC
CASSSLIRPGPIPGYTF
>NA|NA|TRBJ2-3|TRBV27
TGTGCCAGCACTTCCATATTCACAGATACGCAGTATTTT
CASTSIFTDTQYF
>NA|TRBD2|TRBJ2-7|TRBV28
TGTGCCAGCAGTTTACTAGCGGGAGTCTGGGAGCAGTACTTC
CASSLLAGVWEQYF
>NA|TRBD1|TRBJ1-1|TRBV5-1
TGCGCCAGCAGCTGGGGGACAGTGGACACTGAAGCTTTCTTT
CASSWGTVDTEAFF
>once|TRBD1|TRBJ2-1|TRBV18
TGTGCCAGCTCACCTCCCGGGGGACAGGGACATGAGCAGTTCTTC
CASSPPGGQGHEQFF
>NA|NA|TRBJ1-1|TRBV7-9
TGTGCCAGCAGCCGACCAACCAGGGGGAACACTGAAGCTTTCTTT
CASSRPTRGNTEAFF
>NA|NA|TRBJ1-1|TRBV18
TGTGCCAGCTCACCAATTAGCGTGGTCGGGACTGAAGCTTTCTTT
CASSPISVVGTEAFF
>NA|NA|TRBJ2-2|TRBV14
TGTGCCAGCAGCCAGCAGGGGTACACCGGGGAGCTGTTTTTT
CASSQQGYTGELFF
>NA|TRBD2|TRBJ2-1|TRBV4-1
TGCGCCAGCAGCCACCCTAGCGGGAGGGTTTACAATGAGCAGTTCTTC
CASSHPSGRVYNEQFF
>NA|TRBD1|TRBJ2-7|TRBV4-2
TGTGCCAGCAGCTTCGGATTAACCCTACAGGGGATAGACGAGCAGTACTTC
CASSFGLTLQGIDEQYF
>NA|TRBD1|TRBJ1-1|TRBV5-1
TGCGCCAGCAGCTACCGGACAGGCATGAACACTGAAGCTTTCTTT
CASSYRTGMNTEAFF
>NA|NA|TRBJ1-5|TRBV28
TGTGCCAGCAGTTTAAAGGGCGACCGGCATTTT
CASSLKGDRHF
>NA|NA|TRBJ1-1|TRBV5-5
TGTGCCAGCAGCTTCGGGGTCGGGGTTACGAACACTGAAGCTTTCTTT
CASSFGVGVTNTEAFF
>NA|TRBD2|TRBJ2-1|TRBV19
TGTGCCAGTAGTACCTTTGCGGGAGCAGCCAACGATTATTACAATGAGCAGTTCTTC
CASSTFAGAANDYYNEQFF
>NA|TRBD1|TRBJ2-3|TRBV10-3
TGTGCCACCTCCGGGACAGGGTTCACAGATACGCAGTATTTT
CATSGTGFTDTQYF
>NA|TRBD2|TRBJ2-1|TRBV28
TGTGCCAGCCGACGGGGAGGGCCTATAGATGAGCAGTTCTTC
CASRRGGPIDEQFF
>once|TRBD2|TRBJ2-1|TRBV27
TGTGCCAGCAGTTTTGGAGGGACTAGCGGGAGGAATGAGCAGTTCTTC
CASSFGGTSGRNEQFF
>NA|TRBD1|TRBJ2-1|TRBV28
TGTGCCAGCAGCCTACCGGGACAGGGGAACAATGAGCAGTTCTTC
CASSLPGQGNNEQFF
>NA|NA|TRBJ2-7|TRBV5-4
TGTGCCAGCAGCACCCCGATAAGCTCAGGGACCACCTACGAGCAGTACTTC
CASSTPISSGTTYEQYF
>NA|TRBD2|TRBJ2-7|TRBV7-2
TGTGCCAGCAGCTTTCTAGCGGGAGCCGGGGAACAGTACTTC
CASSFLAGAGEQYF
>once|NA|TRBJ2-3|TRBV5-8
TGTGCCAGCAGCTTGAGGCGGCTTGGAGGCACAGATACGCAGTATTTT
CASSLRRLGGTDTQYF
>once|TRBD2|TRBJ2-1|TRBV28
TGTGCCAGCAGAGGGACTAAATTAATAAATGAGCAGTTCTTC
CASRGTKLINEQFF
>NA|NA|TRBJ2-7|TRBV7-9
TGTGCCAGCAGCCCCCACGCCTACGAGCAGTACTTC
CASSPHAYEQYF
>NA|TRBD1|TRBJ1-2|TRBV2
TGTGCCAGCAGCGACAGGGTCGGCTACACCTTC
CASSDRVGYTF
>NA|NA|TRBJ2-7|TRBV5-8
TGTGCCAGCAGCCTCCTTTCGGGGACTGCCTACGAGCAGTACTTC
CASSLLSGTAYEQYF